The 15 T cell receptor beta chains in this list originate from one sample, sequenced in a study of blood T cells in healthy people across ages. For the second PCR, which ran for about 6 to 11 cycles, a sample-barcoded 5' primer and a J-beta primer mix were used. In TCRdb, the 5' RACE reads were re-called with MiXCR into one record per CDR3 protein. The sample lists fewer than 950,000 distinct CDR3 sequences, 30% to 45% occurring once. Sequenced: blood. The receptors were gathered from a man younger than 35 in good health.

With regard to this clonotype: Relative to the germline gene, one junction end is altered; a read error may explain this. This chain links TRBV12-3 or TRBV12-4 with TRBJ2-3; TRBD2 aligns across 7 bases. The CDR3 is 14 amino acids. The CDR3 DNA reads as TGTGCCAGCAGTCCTAGCGGAGGAGGGGATACGCGGTATTTT. Its translation is CASSPSGGGDTRYF.

This chain joins TRBV27 and TRBJ1-2; the D gene is possibly TRBD1 (5 bases). Germline V gives CDR1 MNHEY, CDR2 SMNVEV (reference sequence). V was pared by 7 bases and J by 6 bases, with 15 bases between. This CDR3 contains 13 residues. The CDR3 DNA follows: TGTGCCAGCACCCCAAGGGGCTCACATGGCTACACCTTC. This sequence encodes CASTPRGSHGYTF.

This chain links TRBV13 with TRBJ2-2; no clear D gene. The V end was cut by 5 bases, the J end by 6 bases, with 7 bases between. This CDR3 region has 12 residues. CDR1 and CDR2 from the germline V gene are PRHDT and FYEKMQ (reference sequence). CDR3 sequence: CASSLESGELFF. For the CDR3, the DNA is TGTGCCAGCAGCCTTGAATCCGGGGAGCTGTTTTTT.

This clonotype was seen only a few times. The CDR3 spells CSVQGSVWGYTF. In DNA, the CDR3 is TGCAGCGTCCAGGGTTCAGTATGGGGCTACACCTTC. The gene calls are TRBV29-1 and TRBJ1-2; D perhaps matches TRBD1 (5 bases). Germline V CDR1 and CDR2: SQVTM, ANQGSEA. Deletions cut 6 bases from V and 8 bases from J, with 16 bases between. This CDR3 is built from 12 residues.

This clonotype was seen repeatedly, ten times or more. The CDR3 nucleotides read TGTGCCAGCAGATTTCGAGAGACCCAGTACTTC. This translates into CASRFRETQYF. The chain carries TRBV12-3 or TRBV12-4 and TRBJ2-5, with D hard to call. The V and J ends lost 6 bases and 4 bases respectively, with 6 bases between them. This CDR3 spans 11 amino acids.

The V gene is TRBV5-6, the J gene TRBJ2-3, with a tentative D call TRBD2 (6 bases). Trimming took off 2 bases at V and 11 bases at J, with 12 bases between the two ends. The CDR3 length is 12 residues. Germline V gives CDR1 SGHDT, CDR2 YYEEEE. The DNA of the CDR3 is TGTGCCAGCAGCTTTGGGGCTAGCGAGCAGTATTTT. As protein: CASSFGASEQYF.

This clonotype was detected ten times or more. The chain recombines TRBV20-1 with TRBJ2-7; the D gene is possibly TRBD1 (5 bases). V lost 3 bases and J lost 4, with 13 bases in between. The germline CDR1 and CDR2 sequences are DFQATT and SNEGSKA (reference sequence). The CDR3 is made up of 13 amino acids. CDR3 amino acids: CSARPQGGYEQYF. The CDR3 DNA reads as TGCAGTGCTAGGCCGCAGGGTGGATACGAGCAGTACTTC.

V usage is TRBV4-3 and J usage is TRBJ1-1; TRBD1 is a possible D gene (6 bases). V was shortened by 0 bases and J by 1 base, with 12 bases between the two germline ends. This CDR3 has 16 amino acids. CDR1 is LGHNA and CDR2 is YSLEER in the germline V gene. DNA for the CDR3: TGCGCCAGCAGCCAAGATGTCGGCAGGGGGAACACTGAAGCTTTCTTT. This sequence encodes CASSQDVGRGNTEAFF.

J is TRBJ1-4 and V is TRBV29-1, with a possible D match to TRBD1 (5 bases). The V end was cut by 7 bases, the J end by 4 bases, with 16 bases between. This CDR3 has 14 residues. Germline CDR1 SQVTM, CDR2 ANQGSEA. CDR3 in DNA: TGCAGCGCTGGGACCGGGGGGTTTAATGAAAAACTGTTTTTT. Translation gives CSAGTGGFNEKLFF.

This clonotype appeared a few times. The V call is TRBV7-3, the J call TRBJ2-1, with 11 nucleotides matching TRBD1. This CDR3 has 17 amino acids. V was clipped by 6 bases and J by 7 bases; unmatched bases: 14. Germline V gene sequence: CDR1 SGHTA, CDR2 FQGTGA. CDR3 sequence (DNA): TGTGCCAGCAGTACCGGGACAGGGGGGGGTACAATTAATGAGCAGTTCTTC. It codes for CASSTGTGGGTINEQFF.

This clonotype occurred many times. The gene calls are TRBV6-6 and TRBJ2-1; D uncertain. With 4 bases removed from V and 0 bases from J, the gap between germline ends came to 10 bases. Looked up from germline, CDR1 is MNHNY and CDR2 is SVGAGI (reference sequence). This CDR3 is built from 15 residues. The CDR3 DNA reads TGTGCCAGCAGTTCTGCGGCTAGCTCCTACAATGAGCAGTTCTTC. Translating it yields CASSSAASSYNEQFF.

This clonotype was detected ten times or more. This chain joins TRBV4-3 and TRBJ2-7; D is unresolved. The V and J ends lost 1 base and 2 bases respectively, with 12 bases between them. The CDR3 has 15 residues. The germline V gene has CDR1 LGHNA and CDR2 YSLEER. Here the CDR3 DNA reads TGCGCCAGCAGCCAAGTGGTCGGCTCGACCTACGAGCAGTACTTC. This codes for CASSQVVGSTYEQYF.

The V and J genes are TRBV27 and TRBJ2-2; D unresolved. Germline V gives CDR1 MNHEY, CDR2 SMNVEV (reference sequence). Trimming left V 6 bases short and J 8 bases short, with 13 bases between. This CDR3 is 13 amino acids long. The CDR3 spells CASSHKTTGELFF. The CDR3, as DNA: TGTGCCAGCAGCCACAAAACGACAGGGGAGCTGTTTTTT.

This clonotype was observed many times. J is TRBJ2-1 and V is TRBV15; D may be TRBD1 (6 bases). The germline V gene encodes CDR1 LNHNV and CDR2 YYDKDF (reference sequence). There are 14 residues in the CDR3. Between the trimmed V and J ends, which lost 4 bases and 3 bases, there was a span of 10 bases. The CDR3 protein is CATSTKTGYNEQFF. The CDR3 nucleotides read TGTGCCACCAGCACTAAGACAGGCTACAATGAGCAGTTCTTC. The variable domain in full, completed from reference TRBV15 and TRBJ2-1, reads DAMVIQNPRYQVTQFGKPVTLSCSQTLNHNVMYWYQQKSSQAPKLLFHYYDKDFNNEADTPDNFQSRRPNTSFCFLDIRSPGLGDTAMYLCATSTKTGYNEQFFGPGTRLTVL.

For this clonotype: Given a much more abundant clone one base away, this may be a read error. This chain connects TRBV4-1 to TRBJ2-1; TRBD2 matches 13 bases. This CDR3 comprises 21 residues. The germline V gene has CDR1 MGHRA and CDR2 YSYEKL. In nucleotides, the CDR3 is TGCGCCAGCAGCCAAGGACCTTGGACTAGCGGGGGTCAATTCTCCTGCAATGAGCAGTTCTTC. It is translated as CASSQGPWTSGGQFSCNEQFF.